This TCR beta chain was sequenced during a study of CD8 T cells in Susac syndrome (dated by TCRdb to about 2019). About the full investigation: The study used repertoire sequencing to test whether antigen drove CD8+ T cell activation and differentiation in Susac syndrome. The clonality of the CD8+ T cell repertoire was compared across approximately twelve healthy donors, some 14 Susac syndrome patients and about 16 multiple sclerosis patients.

A remark on this clonotype: It lacks a known antigen. Base qualities are not recorded, but no much larger clone differs from it by a single base.

Peripheral blood CD8+ and CD4+ T cells from healthy donors, Susac syndrome patients and multiple sclerosis patients were profiled by high-throughput TCR beta sequencing. Multiple sclerosis controls were treatment-naive patients with stable or active relapsing-remitting disease fulfilling revised McDonald criteria. Bulk CD8+ and CD4+ T cells were purified magnetically by negative isolation, whereas CD8+ TEMRA cells were enriched by FACS. Blood was drawn into EDTA tubes, processed within 24 hours, and PBMCs were isolated by density gradient centrifugation. PBMCs intended for TCR sequencing were cryopreserved in liquid nitrogen and thawed later in a water bath at 37 degrees C. The sorted or isolated CD4+, CD8+ and CD8+ TEMRA cells reached a purity of at least 90%. RNA was extracted with the RNeasy kit and roughly 0.5 to 1 ug was reverse transcribed using random hexamers. TCR beta CDR3 regions were amplified with the immunoSEQ multiplex PCR assay covering 54 Vbeta and 13 Jbeta segments. To correct PCR amplification bias, a synthetic template baseline was used for both primer optimization and computational correction. The original methods were these. Reads were annotated to V, D and J genes according to IMGT and were analyzed with immunoSEQ Analyzer, with only productive sequences retained. Clonality was calculated as one minus the Shannon entropy normalized by log2 of the number of productive unique sequences. For each patient and control, public and private clones were evaluated within the 100 most prevalent clones. A clone was defined as Susac-specific if it was absent from the healthy and MS cohorts, from over a thousand published viral clones and from other ImmuneACCESS disease sequences. The public reads were run again by TCRdb, first through fastp at Q25 and then through MiXCR, and only productive beta chains were kept. Duplicate CDR3 protein sequences are folded into a single record with the most common DNA and genes. TCRdb, not the original authors, processed these V and J calls. The sample data list roughly 150,000 distinct CDR3 sequences, and approximately 93% of these were observed just once. Of the sample, around 0.21% falls within the top ten clones.

Results the study describes overall, beyond this receptor: The study acknowledged that relatively few individuals were included in the TCR sequencing and HLA analysis.

Via the germline V gene (reference sequence), CDR1 is MNHEY and CDR2 SMNVEV. V sheds 6 bases and J sheds 3 bases, leaving 18 bases between their ends. Counted from cysteine to phenylalanine, this CDR3 has 16 amino acids. The only DNA kept is the CDR3, 48 bases in frame from the first base. The sample was CD8+ T cells from PBMCs. The receptor's source is a human donor with multiple sclerosis. The rearrangement joined TRBV27 to TRBJ2-1; the D gene is perhaps TRBD1 or TRBD2, each of them matching over 6 bases. This receptor carries the CDR3 CASRPLSGGRYNEQFF. The nucleotide sequence is TGTGCCAGCAGGCCCCTGTCCGGGGGCCGCTACAATGAGCAGTTCTTC.